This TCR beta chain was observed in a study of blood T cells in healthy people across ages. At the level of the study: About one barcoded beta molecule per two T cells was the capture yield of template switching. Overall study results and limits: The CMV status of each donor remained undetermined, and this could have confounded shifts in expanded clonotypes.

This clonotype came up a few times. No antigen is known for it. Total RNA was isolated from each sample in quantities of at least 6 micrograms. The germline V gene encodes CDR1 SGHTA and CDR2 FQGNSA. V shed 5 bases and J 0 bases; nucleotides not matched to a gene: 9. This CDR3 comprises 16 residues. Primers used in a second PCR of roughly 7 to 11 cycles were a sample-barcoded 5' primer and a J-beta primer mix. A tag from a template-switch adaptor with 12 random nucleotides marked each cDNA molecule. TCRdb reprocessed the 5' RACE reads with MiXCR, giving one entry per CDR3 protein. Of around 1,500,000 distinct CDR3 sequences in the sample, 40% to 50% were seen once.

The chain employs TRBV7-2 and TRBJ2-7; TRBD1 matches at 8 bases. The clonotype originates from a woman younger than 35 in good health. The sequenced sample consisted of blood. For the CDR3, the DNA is TGTGCCAGCAGCCCCCAGACAGGGGCCGTCTCCTACGAGCAGTACTTC. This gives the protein CASSPQTGAVSYEQYF.